These 8 T cell receptor beta chains were all obtained from the same sample, sequenced in a study of early T cells in non-severe SARS-CoV-2 infection. MiXCR, applied by TCRdb to the 5' RACE reads, yields one record per CDR3 protein. The data hold some 45,000 distinct CDR3 sequences, with around 3.6% observed a single time. The specimen sequenced was whole blood. The receptors come from an adult who was a healthcare worker with PCR-confirmed SARS-CoV-2 infection or an uninfected control (not recorded which).

This clonotype was counted at least ten times. V is TRBV19 and J is TRBJ1-2; TRBD1 is a possible D gene (5 bases). This CDR3 has 15 amino acids. Trimming pared 7 bases from V and 3 bases from J, leaving 18 bases between. CDR1 and CDR2 from the germline V gene are LNHDA and SQIVND (reference sequence). CDR3 DNA sequence: TGTGCCAGTACCGATGATCGGGGGGTCGACTATGGCTACACCTTC. Amino acid sequence: CASTDDRGVDYGYTF.

The V call is TRBV5-1, the J call TRBJ2-5; D unresolved. Germline V gene data show CDR1 as SGHRS and CDR2 as YFSETQ. V lost 5 bases and J 1 base, leaving 15 bases between the germline ends. The CDR3 consists of 15 residues. The CDR3 protein is CASSGRASTQETQYF. In nucleotides, the CDR3 is TGCGCCAGCAGTGGAAGGGCTTCGACCCAAGAGACCCAGTACTTC.

This clonotype appeared many times. The CDR3 region is CASSSQGASAAEQFF. The CDR3 DNA is TGTGCCAGCAGCTCGCAGGGGGCTTCAGCGGCTGAGCAGTTCTTC. The chain has TRBV11-2 and TRBJ2-1, with 8 positions matching TRBD1. The CDR3 runs to 15 residues. From germline, CDR1 is SGHAT and CDR2 FQNNGV. With V trimmed by 4 bases and J by 9 bases, 11 bases remained unmatched. Full variable domain (rest looked up from reference TRBV11-2 and TRBJ2-1): EAGVAQSPRYKIIEKRQSVAFWCNPISGHATLYWYQQILGQGPKLLIQFQNNGVVDDSQLPKDRFSAERLKGVDSTLKIQPAKLEDSAVYLCASSSQGASAAEQFFGPGTRLTVL.

This clonotype was detected many times. The V and J genes are TRBV20-1 and TRBJ2-1, with D perhaps matching TRBD2 (5 bases). Germline V gene sequence: CDR1 DFQATT, CDR2 SNEGSKA (reference sequence). V lost 6 bases and J 3 bases, leaving 12 bases between the germline ends. This CDR3 spans 13 amino acids. CDR3 loop: CSALAGGYNEQFF. The CDR3 bases are TGCAGTGCATTAGCCGGAGGCTACAATGAGCAGTTCTTC.

There are a few counts of this clonotype. A junction end diverges from the germline sequence, so it may reflect a read error. The chain couples TRBV7-9 to TRBJ2-3; 8 positions agree with TRBD2. From germline, CDR1 is SEHNR and CDR2 FQNEAQ (reference sequence). The CDR3 is 15 residues long. The CDR3 coding sequence is TGTGTCAGCAGCTTAATCAGCGGGAGTATGAGTACGCAGTATTTT. Amino acid sequence: CVSSLISGSMSTQYF.

This clonotype was observed at least ten times. The chain combines TRBV19 with TRBJ2-2; D is perhaps TRBD1 (6 bases). Germline loops: CDR1 LNHDA, CDR2 SQIVND (reference sequence). The V and J ends lost 9 bases and 3 bases respectively, with 14 bases between them. The CDR3 runs 14 residues. CDR3 in amino acids: CASSLNRDTGELFF. The CDR3 DNA is TGTGCCAGCAGCCTTAACAGGGACACCGGGGAGCTGTTTTTT.

This clonotype was detected many times. The chain is built from TRBV20-1 and TRBJ2-3; D is possibly TRBD1 (6 bases). In germline, CDR1 is DFQATT, CDR2 SNEGSKA (reference sequence). The CDR3 extends over 15 amino acids. V dropped 6 bases and J dropped 9 bases, with 25 bases sitting between them. CDR3 loop: CSAAPQGRPEGTQYF. In DNA, the CDR3 is TGCAGTGCGGCCCCCCAGGGGCGGCCTGAGGGAACGCAGTATTTT.

The chain employs TRBV19 and TRBJ1-5; possibly TRBD1 for D (5 bases). This CDR3 comprises 17 residues. Germline V lookup: CDR1 LNHDA, CDR2 SQIVND (reference sequence). Trimming took 7 bases from V and 2 from J, leaving 21 bases between them. Written as DNA, the CDR3 is TGTGCCAGTACCGCGGGGCCGAGCGGGATTGGCAATCAGCCCCAGCATTTT. It translates to CASTAGPSGIGNQPQHF.